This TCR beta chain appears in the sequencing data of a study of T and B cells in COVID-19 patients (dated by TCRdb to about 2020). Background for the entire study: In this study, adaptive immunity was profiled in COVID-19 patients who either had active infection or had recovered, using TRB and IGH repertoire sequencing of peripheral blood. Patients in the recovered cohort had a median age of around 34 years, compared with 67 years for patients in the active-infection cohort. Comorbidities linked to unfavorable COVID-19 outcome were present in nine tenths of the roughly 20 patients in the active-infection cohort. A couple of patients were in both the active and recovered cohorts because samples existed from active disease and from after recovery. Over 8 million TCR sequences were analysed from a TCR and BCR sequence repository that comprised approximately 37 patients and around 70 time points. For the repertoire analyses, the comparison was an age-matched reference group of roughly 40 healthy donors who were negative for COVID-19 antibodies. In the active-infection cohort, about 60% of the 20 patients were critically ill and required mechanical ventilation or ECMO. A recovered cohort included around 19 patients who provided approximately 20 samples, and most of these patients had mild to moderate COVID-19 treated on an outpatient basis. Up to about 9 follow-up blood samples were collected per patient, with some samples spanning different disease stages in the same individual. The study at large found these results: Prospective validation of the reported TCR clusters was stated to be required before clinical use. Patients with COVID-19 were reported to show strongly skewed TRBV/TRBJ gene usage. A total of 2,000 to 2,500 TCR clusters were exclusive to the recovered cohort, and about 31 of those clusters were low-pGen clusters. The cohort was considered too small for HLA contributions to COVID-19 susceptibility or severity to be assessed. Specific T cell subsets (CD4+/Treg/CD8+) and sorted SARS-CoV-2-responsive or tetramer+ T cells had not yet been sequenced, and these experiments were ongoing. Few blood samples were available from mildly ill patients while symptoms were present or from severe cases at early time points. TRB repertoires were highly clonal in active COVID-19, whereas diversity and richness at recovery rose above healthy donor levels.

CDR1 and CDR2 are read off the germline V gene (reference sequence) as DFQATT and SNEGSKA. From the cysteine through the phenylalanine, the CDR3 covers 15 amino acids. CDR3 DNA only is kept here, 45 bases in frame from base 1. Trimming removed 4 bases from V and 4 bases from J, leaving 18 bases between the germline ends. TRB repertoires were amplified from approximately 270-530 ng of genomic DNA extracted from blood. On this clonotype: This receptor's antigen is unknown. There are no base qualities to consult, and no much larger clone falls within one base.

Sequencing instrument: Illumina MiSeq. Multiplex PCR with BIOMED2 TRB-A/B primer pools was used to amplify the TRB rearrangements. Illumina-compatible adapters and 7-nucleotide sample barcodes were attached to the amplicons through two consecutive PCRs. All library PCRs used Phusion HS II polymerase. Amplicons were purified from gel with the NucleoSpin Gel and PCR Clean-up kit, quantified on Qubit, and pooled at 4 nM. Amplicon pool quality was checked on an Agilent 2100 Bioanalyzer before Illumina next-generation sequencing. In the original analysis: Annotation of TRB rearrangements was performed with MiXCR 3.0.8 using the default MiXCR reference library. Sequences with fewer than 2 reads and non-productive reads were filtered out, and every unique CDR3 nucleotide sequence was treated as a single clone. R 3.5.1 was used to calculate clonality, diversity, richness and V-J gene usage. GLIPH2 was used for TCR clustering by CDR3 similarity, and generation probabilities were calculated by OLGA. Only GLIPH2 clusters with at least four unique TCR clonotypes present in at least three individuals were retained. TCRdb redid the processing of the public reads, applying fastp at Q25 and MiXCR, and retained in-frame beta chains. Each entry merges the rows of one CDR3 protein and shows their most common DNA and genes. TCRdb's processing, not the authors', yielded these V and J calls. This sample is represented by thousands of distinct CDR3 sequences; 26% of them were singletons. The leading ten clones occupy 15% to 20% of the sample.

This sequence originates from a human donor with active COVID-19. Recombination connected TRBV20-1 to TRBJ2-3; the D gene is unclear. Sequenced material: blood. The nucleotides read TGCAGTGCTAAATTTAGTCGAGTGGGCCCAGATACGCAGTATTTT. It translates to CSAKFSRVGPDTQYF.